The clone carrying this T cell receptor (beta chain) was seen a few times. The sample belongs to a study of T cells in Graves' hyperthyroidism and ophthalmopathy. The source material, RNA transcripts, was used to amplify TCR beta CDR3 regions. Primed by the HTBI set, a first-round RT-PCR was run on the TCR CDR3. TCRdb called the multiplex PCR reads again in MiXCR, with one record for every CDR3 protein. The sample has roughly 840,000 distinct CDR3 sequences, 35% to 40% seen once. CDR1 SQVTM and CDR2 ANQGSEA come from the germline V gene. The CDR3 has 13 amino acids. The V and J ends lost 1 base and 8 bases respectively, with 11 bases between them.

The source of this sequence is a man in his late teens or twenties with Graves' hyperthyroidism. Sequenced sample: blood. This sequence joins TRBV29-1 and TRBJ2-2; D is unclear. The CDR3 here is CSVEGWVGGELFF. CDR3 nucleotides: TGCAGCGTTGAAGGTTGGGTAGGGGGGGAGCTGTTTTTT.